These 26 T cell receptor beta chains came from one sample sequenced in a study of PD-1 blockade in mismatch repair-deficient tumors. The assay was immunoSEQ multiplex PCR, and TCRdb's table has in-frame clones only and misses some. The sample contains more than 95,000 clones, about 88% of which appear only once. The starting material was peripheral blood, obtained 44 weeks after starting pembrolizumab. All receptors come from an adult with mismatch repair-deficient cancer.

The chain is built from TRBV30 and TRBJ2-7; perhaps TRBD2 as D (6 bases). Per the germline V gene, CDR1 is GTSNPN and CDR2 is SVGIG (reference sequence). This CDR3 comprises 12 residues. V was clipped by 3 bases and J by 4 bases, with 10 bases between them. In DNA, the CDR3 is TGTGCCTGGAGGTCCGGGAGATACGAGCAGTACTTC. Amino acids: CAWRSGRYEQYF.

The rearrangement links TRBV11-3 to TRBJ2-5; D is possibly TRBD1 (5 bases). The germline V gene has CDR1 SGHNT and CDR2 YENEEA. The CDR3 has 14 amino acids. V was clipped by 5 bases and J by 2 bases, with 12 bases between them. The CDR3 DNA is TGTGCCAGCAGCATAAGACAGCAGCAAGAGACCCAGTACTTC. Translated: CASSIRQQQETQYF.

The J gene is TRBJ2-2, the V gene TRBV10-1; 14 nucleotides line up with TRBD2. The V segment lost 2 bases and the J segment 6 bases; nucleotides outside the gene matches: 20. The germline V gene has CDR1 WNHNN and CDR2 SYGVQD (reference sequence). The CDR3 covers 22 residues. The chain's CDR3 is CASSEGIQTVGLAGDRAGELFF. CDR3 DNA sequence: TGCGCCAGCAGTGAGGGCATCCAAACGGTGGGACTAGCGGGAGATCGCGCCGGGGAGCTGTTTTTT.

V is TRBV30 and J is TRBJ2-2, with 8 bases fitting TRBD2. Germline V gene lookup returns CDR1 GTSNPN and CDR2 SVGIG (reference sequence). V lost 1 base and J lost 5; bases outside the gene matches: 9. The CDR3 contains 16 residues. This chain's CDR3 is CAWSGSAGGWTGELFF. The CDR3, as DNA: TGTGCCTGGAGTGGGAGTGCGGGGGGATGGACCGGGGAGCTGTTTTTT. Full variable domain (outside the CDR3, taken from reference TRBV30 and TRBJ2-2): SQTIHQWPATLVQPVGSPLSLECTVEGTSNPNLYWYRQAAGRGLQLLFYSVGIGQISSEVPQNLSASRPQDRQFILSSKKLLLSDSGFYLCAWSGSAGGWTGELFFGEGSRLTVL.

The rearrangement uses TRBV28 and TRBJ2-7; maybe TRBD1 (5 bases). Per the germline V gene, CDR1 is MDHEN and CDR2 is SYDVKM. This CDR3 is 13 amino acids long. V lost 8 bases and J lost 3, with 14 bases in between. The CDR3 DNA is TGTGCCAGCCGAAGACAGACACACTACGAGCAGTACTTC. This sequence encodes CASRRQTHYEQYF.

This rearrangement joins TRBV5-5 to TRBJ2-7; TRBD1 agrees at 10 bases. Looked up from germline, CDR1 is SGHKS and CDR2 is YYEKEE (reference sequence). Trimming at V came to 0 bases and at J to 7 bases, leaving 7 bases not matched to a gene. This CDR3 has 15 residues. CDR3 loop: CASSLVDRGLEEQYF. CDR3 in DNA: TGTGCCAGCAGCTTGGTAGACAGGGGGCTTGAAGAGCAGTACTTC.

V gene TRBV10-2 combines with J gene TRBJ2-5, with 7 positions matching TRBD2. The CDR3 spans 18 residues. CDR1 and CDR2 (germline): WSHSY, SAAADI. The J segment lost 4 bases and the V segment lost 8 bases, leaving 22 bases of the junction unmatched. The CDR3 region has the DNA TGCGCCAGCGGGGAGCCTGGGGGGTACGGCGGGAGTTTAGAGACCCAGTACTTC. Translated: CASGEPGGYGGSLETQYF.

The rearrangement joins TRBV5-4 to TRBJ2-5, with a possible D match to TRBD1 (5 bases). This CDR3 has 12 residues. The V and J ends lost 0 bases and 6 bases respectively, with 6 bases between them. Germline V gene sequence: CDR1 SGHNT, CDR2 YYREEE (reference sequence). CDR3 amino acids: CASSLAGKTQYF. Here the CDR3 DNA reads TGTGCCAGCAGCTTGGCAGGGAAGACCCAGTACTTC.

J is TRBJ2-3 and V is TRBV15; D gene ambiguous. V was trimmed by 0 bases and J by 0 bases, leaving 4 bases between them. CDR1 LNHNV and CDR2 YYDKDF come from the germline V gene (reference sequence). The CDR3 covers 14 residues. Written as DNA, the CDR3 is TGTGCCACCAGCAGAGATCTTAGCACAGATACGCAGTATTTT. It codes for CATSRDLSTDTQYF. Full variable domain (missing parts from reference TRBV15 and TRBJ2-3): DAMVIQNPRYQVTQFGKPVTLSCSQTLNHNVMYWYQQKSSQAPKLLFHYYDKDFNNEADTPDNFQSRRPNTSFCFLDIRSPGLGDTAMYLCATSRDLSTDTQYFGPGTRLTVL.

As DNA, the CDR3 is TGTGCCAGCAGCTTAGCCGGACAGGTGAATCAGCCCCAGCATTTT. This encodes CASSLAGQVNQPQHF. This chain uses TRBV7-9 with TRBJ1-5; 7 nucleotides agree with TRBD1. In germline, CDR1 is SEHNR, CDR2 FQNEAQ (reference sequence). CDR3 length: 15 amino acids. The V gene end was trimmed by 0 bases and the J gene end by 4 bases; junction bases not matched to a gene: 3.

The chain uses TRBV7-9 and TRBJ2-7; TRBD1 agrees at 8 bases. The CDR3 is 16 amino acids. After removal of 2 bases from V and 4 bases from J, the junction contained 10 bases not matched to a gene. Germline V gene data show CDR1 as SEHNR and CDR2 as FQNEAQ (reference sequence). This chain's CDR3 is CASSLFPGQGRYEQYF. As DNA, the CDR3 is TGTGCCAGCAGCTTATTTCCCGGACAGGGAAGGTACGAGCAGTACTTC.

On this clone itself: An end of the junction differs from the germline gene, which may be a read error. V usage is TRBV28 and J usage is TRBJ2-7; D not certain. Looked up from germline, CDR1 is MDHEN and CDR2 is SYDVKM. The CDR3 sequence is 11 residues long. The DNA for the CDR3 is TGTGCCATCAGTCGCCCCTACGAGCAGTACTTC. It specifies CAISRPYEQYF.

This clone was seen only once. The rearrangement uses TRBV21-1 and TRBJ2-7. TRBV21-1 is a recognized pseudogene. The CDR3 covers 15 residues. The CDR3, as DNA: TGTGCCAGCAGCAATCCAACGGCAGCCTCCTACGAGCAGTACTTC. The encoded protein is CASSNPTAASYEQYF.

The chain is built from TRBV7-8 and TRBJ2-1, with D tentatively TRBD1 (5 bases). Germline CDR1 and CDR2: SGHVS and FQNEAQ. The V and J ends lost 2 bases and 1 base respectively, with 15 bases between them. This CDR3 spans 17 amino acids. In DNA, the CDR3 is TGTGCCAGCAGCTTAAATAAACTGCAGGGATCCTACAATGAGCAGTTCTTC. The encoded protein is CASSLNKLQGSYNEQFF. Full variable domain (rest looked up from reference TRBV7-8 and TRBJ2-1): GAGVSQSPRYKVAKRGQDVALRCDPISGHVSLFWYQQALGQGPEFLTYFQNEAQLDKSGLPSDRFFAERPEGSVSTLKIQRTQQEDSAVYLCASSLNKLQGSYNEQFFGPGTRLTVL.

This chain's CDR3 is CASSQDVSLLVVTYEQYF. Written as DNA, the CDR3 is TGCGCCAGCAGCCAAGATGTATCCCTCCTAGTAGTTACCTACGAGCAGTACTTC. V gene TRBV4-1 combines with J gene TRBJ2-7, with D unclear. The V end was cut by 0 bases, the J end by 2 bases, with 20 bases between. The germline CDR1 and CDR2 sequences are MGHRA and YSYEKL. The CDR3 length is 18 residues.

The chain recombines TRBV9 with TRBJ2-5; 10 nucleotides agree with TRBD2. This CDR3 has 15 amino acids. V shed 0 bases, J shed 5 bases, and the junction held 4 bases outside the gene matches. From germline, CDR1 is SGDLS and CDR2 YYNGEE. The CDR3 sequence is CASSVDGTSEETQYF. The CDR3 DNA reads TGTGCCAGCAGCGTAGATGGGACTAGCGAGGAGACCCAGTACTTC.

This chain connects TRBV5-1 to TRBJ2-7; D is ambiguous. Trimming removed 4 bases at V and 0 bases at J, with 11 bases between. The CDR3 extends over 14 amino acids. Germline CDR1 reads SGHRS; CDR2 reads YFSETQ. In nucleotides, the CDR3 is TGCGCCAGCAGCAGAAGAGGCTACTCCTACGAGCAGTACTTC. It encodes CASSRRGYSYEQYF.

V gene TRBV18 combines with J gene TRBJ1-3, with 9 bases that match TRBD1. This CDR3 spans 14 amino acids. J lost 6 bases, V lost 3 bases, and 3 bases had no gene match. Germline V gene sequence: CDR1 KGHSH, CDR2 LQKENI. This CDR3 is CASSPTGGENTIYF. The CDR3 DNA follows: TGTGCCAGCTCACCTACAGGGGGCGAAAACACCATATATTTT.

The chain carries TRBV29-1 and TRBJ2-7; 13 bases map to TRBD2. Germline CDR1 SQVTM, CDR2 ANQGSEA. This CDR3 has 15 residues. J lost 6 bases, V lost 6 bases, and 11 bases had no gene match. The CDR3 is CSVGKLAGGLGEQYF. Written as DNA, the CDR3 is TGCAGCGTCGGAAAACTAGCGGGAGGGCTGGGCGAGCAGTACTTC.

The rearrangement joins TRBV5-1 to TRBJ2-1; 13 nucleotides line up with TRBD2. Germline CDR1 is SGHRS and CDR2 is YFSETQ. The length of the CDR3 is 17 residues. V shed 5 bases, J shed 7 bases, and the junction held 12 bases outside the gene matches. This CDR3 is CASRDRLTSGRTNEQFF. The CDR3 coding sequence is TGCGCCAGCAGGGACAGGCTGACTAGCGGGAGGACAAATGAGCAGTTCTTC.

CDR3 nucleotides: TGTGCCAGCAGTTACACTACGAACGCTGAGCAGTTCTTC. This encodes CASSYTTNAEQFF. The genes are TRBV11-3 and TRBJ2-1; D gene unclear. The V gene's germline CDR1 is SGHNT and CDR2 YENEEA. The CDR3 sequence is 13 residues long. The V end was cut by 6 bases, the J end by 9 bases, with 15 bases between.

This chain links TRBV6-4 with TRBJ2-1; TRBD2 agrees at 11 bases. Germline trimming cut 3 bases from V and 3 bases from J; bases unmatched to any gene: 4. CDR1 and CDR2 (germline): MRHNA, SNTAGT. CDR3 length: 16 residues. CDR3 region: CASSDSGTSGYNEQFF. CDR3 bases: TGTGCCAGCAGTGATTCCGGGACTAGCGGCTACAATGAGCAGTTCTTC.

This chain joins TRBV15 and TRBJ2-5; TRBD1 or TRBD2 may be the D gene (5 bases each). V was trimmed by 0 bases and J by 5 bases, leaving 7 bases between them. The CDR3 length is 13 residues. Germline V lookup: CDR1 LNHNV, CDR2 YYDKDF (reference sequence). CDR3 sequence: CATSRDWGETQYF. CDR3 DNA sequence: TGTGCCACCAGCAGAGATTGGGGGGAGACCCAGTACTTC.

The chain links TRBV28 to TRBJ2-3; tentative D call: TRBD1 (6 bases). Germline values: CDR1 MDHEN, CDR2 SYDVKM. V was clipped by 3 bases and J by 10 bases, with 11 bases between them. CDR3 size: 12 residues. For the CDR3, the DNA is TGTGCCAGCAGTTTCCAGGGGCGATCGCAGTATTTT. It specifies CASSFQGRSQYF.

V and J are TRBV11-1 and TRBJ1-4; perhaps TRBD1 as D (5 bases). This CDR3 spans 15 amino acids. Germline CDR1 is SGHAT and CDR2 is FQDESV (reference sequence). Trimming took 4 bases from V and 0 from J, leaving 9 bases between them. The DNA for the CDR3 is TGTGCCAGCAGCTCGACAGCCTCAACTAATGAAAAACTGTTTTTT. As protein: CASSSTASTNEKLFF.

The chain combines TRBV28 with TRBJ1-2, with TRBD1 matching 9 bases. This CDR3 has 15 amino acids. Germline CDR1 and CDR2: MDHEN and SYDVKM. With 5 bases clipped from V and 8 bases from J, the junction kept 12 bases outside the gene matches. The CDR3 region has the DNA TGTGCCAGCAGTCCCGCCTTAGGACAGGGGAAAGGCTACACCTTC. Amino acids: CASSPALGQGKGYTF.